What follows are 19 T cell receptor beta chains derived from one specimen sequenced in a study of cytomegalovirus exposure and HLA in healthy donors. The PCR employed 60 Vbeta primers together with 13 Jbeta primers. Repertoires were generated with immunoSEQ multiplex PCR, while TCRdb's copy carries only in-frame clones and drops some. The table lists approximately 220,000 clones, approximately 82% of them singletons. Sequenced input: PBMCs. The origin of the receptors is a man younger than 30 in good health and CMV-seronegative.

The chain carries TRBV9 and TRBJ2-7; possible D gene TRBD2, 5 bases. Germline-derived CDR1 and CDR2 are SGDLS and YYNGEE. Trimming took 0 bases from V and 6 from J, leaving 10 bases between them. The CDR3 sequence is 13 residues long. The CDR3 nucleotides are TGTGCCAGCAGCGTAGGGGTAGGGAGCGAGCAGTACTTC. It is translated as CASSVGVGSEQYF. Full variable domain (rest looked up from reference TRBV9 and TRBJ2-7): DSGVTQTPKHLITATGQRVTLRCSPRSGDLSVYWYQQSLDQGLQFLIQYYNGEERAKGNILERFSAQQFPDLHSELNLSSLELGDSALYFCASSVGVGSEQYFGPGTRLTVT.

The V call is TRBV5-1, the J call TRBJ2-1; 7 positions agree with TRBD2. The junction had 7 bases not matched to a gene; V was cut back by 4 bases and J by 0 bases. Germline lookup yields CDR1 SGHRS and CDR2 YFSETQ. This CDR3 contains 16 residues. CDR3 protein: CASSTPSGSSYNEQFF. In DNA form, the CDR3 reads TGCGCCAGCAGCACACCTAGCGGCAGCTCCTACAATGAGCAGTTCTTC.

The chain combines TRBV2 with TRBJ2-7; TRBD2 matches at 11 bases. The CDR3 sequence is 15 residues long. Germline CDR1 reads SNHLY; CDR2 reads FYNNEI. V trimming: 6 bases; J trimming: 0 bases; junction bases outside the gene matches: 4. The CDR3: CASSRGLADSYEQYF. For the CDR3, the DNA is TGTGCCAGCAGCCGGGGACTAGCGGACTCCTACGAGCAGTACTTC. The variable domain in full, completed from reference TRBV2 and TRBJ2-7, reads EPEVTQTPSHQVTQMGQEVILRCVPISNHLYFYWYRQILGQKVEFLVSFYNNEISEKSEIFDDQFSVERPDGSNFTLKIRSTKLEDSAMYFCASSRGLADSYEQYFGPGTRLTVT.

In this sample, this clone turned up once. The gene calls are TRBV28 and TRBJ2-3; 10 bases line up with TRBD2. Germline CDR1 MDHEN, CDR2 SYDVKM. This CDR3 is built from 15 residues. The V segment lost 5 bases and the J segment 2 bases; nucleotides outside the gene matches: 4. The CDR3 loop is CASSGLAGVTDTQYF. The CDR3 DNA sequence: TGTGCCAGCAGTGGTCTAGCGGGAGTCACAGATACGCAGTATTTT.

The chain carries TRBV18 and TRBJ1-2, with 10 bases matching TRBD1. From germline, CDR1 is KGHSH and CDR2 LQKENI. There are 18 residues in the CDR3. The trim removed 3 bases at V and 7 bases at J, leaving 17 bases unmatched. In nucleotides, the CDR3 is TGTGCCAGCTCACCCCAGACAGGGGGCGCAGGCTGGGCAGTTGGCTACACCTTC. Amino acids: CASSPQTGGAGWAVGYTF.

V gene TRBV2 combines with J gene TRBJ1-1; D may be TRBD1 (6 bases). This CDR3 comprises 15 residues. Trimming removed 2 bases at V and 3 bases at J, with 13 bases between. The germline V gene encodes CDR1 SNHLY and CDR2 FYNNEI. DNA for the CDR3: TGTGCCAGCAGTGAATTGACAGGAGCTTACACTGAAGCTTTCTTT. Protein: CASSELTGAYTEAFF.

This chain links TRBV30 with TRBJ1-4; D is unresolved. Germline V CDR1 and CDR2: GTSNPN, SVGIG (reference sequence). The CDR3 is 15 residues long. V lost 2 bases, J lost 5 bases, and 15 bases lay in between. The CDR3 loop reads CAWSYWARINEKLFF. CDR3 in DNA: TGTGCCTGGAGTTATTGGGCCAGGATAAATGAAAAACTGTTTTTT.

This chain connects TRBV4-1 to TRBJ2-5; TRBD2 aligns across 11 bases. CDR1 is MGHRA and CDR2 is YSYEKL in the germline V gene. V trimming: 0 bases; J trimming: 4 bases; junction bases outside the gene matches: 4. This CDR3 region has 16 residues. Written as DNA, the CDR3 is TGCGCCAGCAGCCAAGAGCCCACTAGCGGGAGAGAGACCCAGTACTTC. It encodes CASSQEPTSGRETQYF.

The chain couples TRBV27 to TRBJ2-7, with D tentatively TRBD1 (5 bases). Germline loops: CDR1 MNHEY, CDR2 SMNVEV (reference sequence). V lost 4 bases and J lost 5, with 15 bases in between. The CDR3 extends over 14 amino acids. CDR3 sequence: CASSWGQGFDEQYF. The CDR3 DNA follows: TGTGCCAGCAGTTGGGGCCAGGGATTCGACGAGCAGTACTTC.

The chain links TRBV2 to TRBJ1-4; TRBD1 agrees at 8 bases. Germline V lookup: CDR1 SNHLY, CDR2 FYNNEI. This CDR3 region has 16 residues. J was trimmed by 0 bases and V by 6 bases; bases with no gene match: 6. Here the CDR3 DNA reads TGTGCCAGCAGGAGGGACAGGTCTGCAACTAATGAAAAACTGTTTTTT. Amino acid sequence: CASRRDRSATNEKLFF.

The chain uses TRBV29-1 and TRBJ2-5; 7 bases line up with TRBD2. The DNA end lines up better with TRBJ2-7; the J call may be wrong. The CDR3 runs 14 residues. Germline V gene data show CDR1 as SQVTM and CDR2 as ANQGSEA. CDR3 protein: CSVGGRESLGEQYF. Here the CDR3 DNA reads TGCAGCGTTGGTGGGCGGGAGTCCCTGGGCGAGCAGTACTTC.

This clone has a handful of counts. This chain joins TRBV4-1 and TRBJ2-1, with 7 bases that match TRBD2. V trimming: 0 bases; J trimming: 4 bases; junction bases outside the gene matches: 0. The CDR3 is made up of 14 amino acids. Germline assignment: CDR1 MGHRA and CDR2 YSYEKL. The CDR3 DNA reads as TGCGCCAGCAGCCAAGAGGGAGGGTACAATGAGCAGTTCTTC. Protein sequence: CASSQEGGYNEQFF.

This clone was found a few times. V is TRBV4-2 and J is TRBJ2-5; D not certain. CDR1 is LGHNA, CDR2 YNFKEQ, per germline. This CDR3 has 16 amino acids. The germline V and J ends were trimmed by 0 bases and 4 bases, with 15 bases remaining between them. In DNA form, the CDR3 reads TGTGCCAGCAGCCAAGATTGGCAGAGGTTGGGAGAGACCCAGTACTTC. Protein sequence: CASSQDWQRLGETQYF.

The chain uses TRBV9 and TRBJ2-2; a possible D gene is TRBD1 (6 bases). Trimming stripped 4 bases from V and 0 bases from J, with 10 bases between. Looked up from germline, CDR1 is SGDLS and CDR2 is YYNGEE. The CDR3 sequence is 15 residues long. The CDR3 nucleotides read TGTGCCAGCAGCCCCGGGACAACGAACACCGGGGAGCTGTTTTTT. Amino acid sequence: CASSPGTTNTGELFF.

The rearrangement joins TRBV6-5 to TRBJ2-2; TRBD1 might be the D (6 bases). Trimming took off 7 bases at V and 4 bases at J, with 13 bases between the two ends. The CDR3 is 14 residues long. The germline CDR1 and CDR2 sequences are MNHEY and SVGAGI. The CDR3 DNA follows: TGTGCCAGCATTTCCACAGGGTTCACCGGGGAGCTGTTTTTT. Residues: CASISTGFTGELFF.

The chain employs TRBV23-1 and TRBJ2-2; 7 positions match TRBD1. TRBV23-1 is noted as an ORF with a role that remains uncertain. There are 20 residues in the CDR3. V lost 3 bases, J lost 4 bases, and 20 bases stayed unmatched. CDR3 sequence: CASSQRNICYTGVGTGELFF. The CDR3 DNA follows: TGCGCCAGCAGTCAGAGGAATATCTGCTACACAGGGGTTGGCACCGGGGAGCTGTTTTTT.

The V call is TRBV6-1, the J call TRBJ1-4, with a tentative D call TRBD1 (5 bases). V lost 5 bases and J 6 bases, leaving 10 bases between the germline ends. Germline V gene data show CDR1 as MNHNS and CDR2 as SASEGT. There are 13 residues in the CDR3. CDR3 loop: CASSYQGDEKLFF. The CDR3, as DNA: TGTGCCAGCAGTTATCAAGGGGATGAAAAACTGTTTTTT.

In its sample, this clone was seen once. This chain links TRBV28 with TRBJ2-7; 8 nucleotides agree with TRBD2. The CDR3 contains 14 residues. V was clipped by 5 bases and J by 0 bases; unmatched bases: 3. CDR1 is MDHEN, CDR2 SYDVKM, per germline. CDR3 sequence: CASSTTSDSYEQYF. The CDR3 DNA reads TGTGCCAGCAGTACGACTAGCGACTCCTACGAGCAGTACTTC.

This clone turned up a few times. The chain links TRBV15 to TRBJ2-5, with 11 bases aligning to TRBD1. This CDR3 has 13 amino acids. CDR1 and CDR2 from the germline V gene are LNHNV and YYDKDF (reference sequence). With 6 bases clipped from V and 5 bases from J, the junction kept 2 bases outside the gene matches. The CDR3: CATRDRGRETQYF. The DNA of the CDR3 is TGTGCCACCAGGGACAGGGGGCGGGAGACCCAGTACTTC.